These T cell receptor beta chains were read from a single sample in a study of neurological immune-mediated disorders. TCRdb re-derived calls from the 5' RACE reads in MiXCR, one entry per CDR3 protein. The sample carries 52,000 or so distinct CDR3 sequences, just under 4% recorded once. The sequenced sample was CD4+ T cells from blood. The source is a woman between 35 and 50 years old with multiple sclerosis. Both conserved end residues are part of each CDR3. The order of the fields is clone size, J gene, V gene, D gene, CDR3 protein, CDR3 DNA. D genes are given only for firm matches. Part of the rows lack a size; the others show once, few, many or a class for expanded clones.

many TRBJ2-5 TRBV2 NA CASSVDTQETQYF TGTGCCAGCAGTGTTGATACCCAAGAGACCCAGTACTTC
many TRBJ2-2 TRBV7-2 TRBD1 CASSRQGAYSGELFF TGTGCCAGCAGCCGACAGGGGGCGTACTCCGGGGAGCTGTTTTTT
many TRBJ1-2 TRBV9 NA CASSVDQGGYGYTF TGTGCCAGCAGCGTAGATCAGGGCGGCTATGGCTACACCTTC
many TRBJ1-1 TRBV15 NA CATSRDPGRGNTEAFF TGTGCCACCAGCAGAGATCCTGGCAGGGGGAACACTGAAGCTTTCTTT
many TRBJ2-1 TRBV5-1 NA CASSFVPATPPSYNEQFF TGCGCCAGCAGCTTCGTCCCCGCGACACCACCCTCCTACAATGAGCAGTTCTTC
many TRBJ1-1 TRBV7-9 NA CASSSHSRENTEAFF TGTGCCAGCAGTTCCCATTCGCGGGAGAACACTGAAGCTTTCTTT
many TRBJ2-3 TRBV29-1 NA CSVREEGQPQYF TGCAGCGTTAGAGAGGAGGGTCAGCCCCAGTATTTT
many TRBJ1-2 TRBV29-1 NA CSIHPGQGRGYTF TGCAGCATACACCCCGGGCAGGGCCGTGGCTACACCTTC
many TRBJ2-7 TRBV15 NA CATSRDRSYEQYF TGTGCCACCAGCAGAGATCGTTCCTACGAGCAGTACTTC
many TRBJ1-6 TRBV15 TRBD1 CATSGEQGWDSPLHF TGTGCCACCAGCGGAGAACAGGGGTGGGATTCACCCCTCCACTTT
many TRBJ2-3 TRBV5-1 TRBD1 CASTPTGADTQYF TGCGCCAGCACTCCGACAGGGGCAGATACGCAGTATTTT
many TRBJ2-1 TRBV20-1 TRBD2 CSARAPSGGQYNEQFF TGCAGTGCTAGAGCACCTAGCGGGGGACAATACAATGAGCAGTTCTTC
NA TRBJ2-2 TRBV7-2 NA CASSSTGIGELFF TGTGCCAGCAGCTCAACCGGGATCGGGGAGCTGTTTTTT
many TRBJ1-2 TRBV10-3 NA CAISQGTTYGYTF TGTGCCATCAGCCAAGGGACGACCTATGGCTACACCTTC
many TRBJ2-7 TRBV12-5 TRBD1 CASGTTVTGGEQYF TGTGCTAGTGGTACCACCGTGACAGGGGGAGAGCAGTACTTC
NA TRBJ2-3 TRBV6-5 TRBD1 CASSYYVGRGTDTQYF TGTGCCAGCAGTTACTACGTGGGCAGGGGGACAGATACGCAGTATTTT
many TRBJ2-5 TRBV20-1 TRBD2 CSARKTSVQETQYF TGCAGTGCTAGAAAGACTAGCGTTCAAGAGACCCAGTACTTC
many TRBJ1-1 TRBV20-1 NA CSARKGSRNTEAFF TGCAGTGCTAGAAAGGGCAGCCGGAACACTGAAGCTTTCTTT
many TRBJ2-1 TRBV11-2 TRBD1 CASSSTGYNEQFF TGTGCCAGCAGCTCGACAGGGTACAATGAGCAGTTCTTC
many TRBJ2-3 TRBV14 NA CASTPGQHLLTDTQYF TGTGCCAGCACCCCGGGCCAGCACCTACTCACAGATACGCAGTATTTT
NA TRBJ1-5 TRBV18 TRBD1 CASSPQTGGEGTQHF TGTGCCAGCTCCCCACAGACAGGGGGAGAAGGGACCCAGCATTTT
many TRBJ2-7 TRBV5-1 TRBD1 CASSRQPGGTGGHEQYF TGCGCCAGCAGCCGCCAGCCTGGAGGGACAGGGGGCCACGAGCAGTACTTC